Below, 16 T cell receptor beta chains from the same sample are listed, as sequenced in a study of blood T cell repertoires in COVID-19. Clones were sequenced by immunoSEQ multiplex PCR, and TCRdb holds only the in-frame ones, with some missing. The sample holds about 370,000 clones, approximately 89% seen once. What was sequenced was PBMCs or T cells enriched from blood (not recorded which). These receptors were taken from a woman in her thirties or forties who had been exposed to COVID-19.

V and J are TRBV18 and TRBJ2-2; 9 bases map to TRBD2. This CDR3 region has 16 residues. V was clipped by 1 base and J by 4 bases; unmatched bases: 4. Germline V gene sequence: CDR1 KGHSH, CDR2 LQKENI. CDR3 DNA sequence: TGTGCCAGCTCACCACAAGCGGGGGGTATCACCGGGGAGCTGTTTTTT. As protein: CASSPQAGGITGELFF.

This clone was seen a single time. The chain carries TRBV7-9 and TRBJ1-2; 10 positions agree with TRBD1. CDR1 and CDR2 from the germline V gene are SEHNR and FQNEAQ (reference sequence). J was trimmed by 8 bases and V by 5 bases; bases with no gene match: 8. The CDR3 runs 14 residues. CDR3 bases: TGTGCCAGCAGCCGTGGACAGGGGGAGGGCGGCTACACCTTC. It is translated as CASSRGQGEGGYTF.

The rearrangement joins TRBV30 to TRBJ1-5; D remains ambiguous. The length of the CDR3 is 13 residues. V was trimmed by 5 bases and J by 3 bases, leaving 11 bases between them. The germline CDR1 and CDR2 sequences are GTSNPN and SVGIG (reference sequence). Written as DNA, the CDR3 is TGTGCCTGGGCCCGCGGCTACAATCAGCCCCAGCATTTT. This translates into CAWARGYNQPQHF.

This chain connects TRBV19 to TRBJ1-5, with 10 nucleotides matching TRBD1. CDR3 length equals 15 residues. V lost 7 bases to trimming and J lost 3 bases; unmatched junction nucleotides: 6. The germline V gene encodes CDR1 LNHDA and CDR2 SQIVND (reference sequence). CDR3 loop: CASTMDRGANQPQHF. The CDR3 nucleotides are TGTGCCAGTACCATGGACAGGGGGGCCAATCAGCCCCAGCATTTT.

This clone occurred a few times. The chain recombines TRBV6-5 with TRBJ1-1, with D unresolved. The CDR3 contains 13 residues. V lost 6 bases to trimming and J lost 1 base, with 9 bases between them. Germline V gene data show CDR1 as MNHEY and CDR2 as SVGAGI. CDR3 in DNA: TGTGCCAGCAGCCCCTTCGGGAACACTGAAGCTTTCTTT. It encodes CASSPFGNTEAFF.

The V gene is TRBV19, the J gene TRBJ1-2, with TRBD1 matching 9 bases. Unmatched junction bases numbered 4, after V lost 6 bases and J lost 5 bases. The CDR3 is made up of 13 amino acids. Germline assignment: CDR1 LNHDA and CDR2 SQIVND (reference sequence). This CDR3 reads CASRTDRGYGYTF. The CDR3 DNA follows: TGTGCCAGTAGAACCGACAGGGGGTATGGCTACACCTTC. The full variable domain, completed using reference TRBV19 and TRBJ1-2, is DGGITQSPKYLFRKEGQNVTLSCEQNLNHDAMYWYRQDPGQGLRLIYYSQIVNDFQKGDIAEGYSVSREKKESFPLTVTSAQKNPTAFYLCASRTDRGYGYTFGSGTRLTVV.

This sequence joins TRBV9 and TRBJ2-5; a weak D match, TRBD1 (6 bases). The germline V gene has CDR1 SGDLS and CDR2 YYNGEE. Trimming cost V 2 bases and J 1 base, with 21 bases left between them. CDR3 length: 18 residues. The CDR3 nucleotides are TGTGCCAGCAGCGTTTCGGGTCAGGGGTCTCCGATCCAAGAGACCCAGTACTTC. Encoded protein: CASSVSGQGSPIQETQYF.

The rearrangement uses TRBV29-1 and TRBJ1-2, with D uncertain. This CDR3 region has 13 residues. V was trimmed by 4 bases and J by 0 bases, leaving 9 bases between them. Germline loops: CDR1 SQVTM, CDR2 ANQGSEA. Here the CDR3 DNA reads TGCAGCGTTGCAGAGGAGGCTAACTATGGCTACACCTTC. Protein sequence: CSVAEEANYGYTF.

The V call is TRBV18, the J call TRBJ1-4; D is possibly TRBD1 (6 bases). The V gene's germline CDR1 is KGHSH and CDR2 LQKENI. The CDR3 runs to 14 residues. V was shortened by 6 bases and J by 5 bases, with 13 bases between the two germline ends. CDR3 DNA: TGTGCCAGCTCCCAACGGGGACAAAATGAAAAACTGTTTTTT. Its translation: CASSQRGQNEKLFF.

The chain links TRBV2 to TRBJ1-1; TRBD1 matches 7 bases. This CDR3 has 15 amino acids. Germline values: CDR1 SNHLY, CDR2 FYNNEI. V lost 3 bases, J lost 0 bases, and 4 bases stayed unmatched. In DNA, the CDR3 is TGTGCCAGCAGTGACAGGGGGAACCTGAACACTGAAGCTTTCTTT. It yields the protein CASSDRGNLNTEAFF. Based on the CDR3 plus reference TRBV2 and TRBJ1-1, the full variable domain is EPEVTQTPSHQVTQMGQEVILRCVPISNHLYFYWYRQILGQKVEFLVSFYNNEISEKSEIFDDQFSVERPDGSNFTLKIRSTKLEDSAMYFCASSDRGNLNTEAFFGQGTRLTVV.

V and J are TRBV5-1 and TRBJ1-2; D uncertain. Germline CDR1 SGHRS, CDR2 YFSETQ. V was clipped by 3 bases and J by 3 bases, with 15 bases between them. The CDR3 is 15 residues long. The CDR3 nucleotides read TGCGCCAGCAGCTCGCTCCCGGGAAAAGACTATGGCTACACCTTC. This translates into CASSSLPGKDYGYTF. Full variable domain (rest looked up from reference TRBV5-1 and TRBJ1-2): KAGVTQTPRYLIKTRGQQVTLSCSPISGHRSVSWYQQTPGQGLQFLFEYFSETQRNKGNFPGRFSGRQFSNSRSEMNVSTLELGDSALYLCASSSLPGKDYGYTFGSGTRLTVV.

The chain recombines TRBV10-3 with TRBJ1-1; TRBD1 is a possible D gene (6 bases). The CDR3 extends over 14 amino acids. Germline V gives CDR1 ENHRY, CDR2 SYGVKD. V was cut by 4 bases and J by 1 base, with 10 bases left in between. CDR3 loop: CAISGHRANTEAFF. The CDR3 DNA reads TGTGCCATCAGTGGCCACAGGGCGAACACTGAAGCTTTCTTT.

The rearrangement uses TRBV11-2 and TRBJ1-4; 9 bases agree with TRBD1. V lost 5 bases, J lost 0 bases, and 4 bases stayed unmatched. The CDR3 loop spans 16 amino acids. CDR1 and CDR2 (germline): SGHAT, FQNNGV. In nucleotides, the CDR3 is TGTGCCAGCAGCCTCCGACAGGGGGCAACTAATGAAAAACTGTTTTTT. Amino acid sequence: CASSLRQGATNEKLFF.

Concerning this clone: Other DNA sequences in this sample translate to the same CDR3. This chain uses TRBV7-2 with TRBJ2-1; 9 bases fit TRBD1. The trim removed 3 bases at V and 3 bases at J, leaving 0 bases unmatched. This CDR3 is 14 amino acids long. CDR1 and CDR2 from the germline V gene are SGHTA and FQGNSA. The chain's CDR3 is CASSLTGGYNEQFF. The CDR3 DNA reads as TGTGCCAGCAGCTTGACAGGGGGCTACAATGAGCAGTTCTTC.

CDR3 DNA sequence: TGTGCCAGCTCAACCAGCGGGACAGGGGCGCCATTAGGGGGCTACACCTTC. It encodes CASSTSGTGAPLGGYTF. The chain recombines TRBV18 with TRBJ1-2; 10 bases align to TRBD1. Trimming at V came to 5 bases and at J to 8 bases, leaving 17 bases not matched to a gene. Germline CDR1 and CDR2: KGHSH and LQKENI. This CDR3 is 17 amino acids long.

The V call is TRBV27, the J call TRBJ2-3; D is unresolved. Trimming shortened V by 6 bases and J by 6 bases, and 13 bases separated the two germline ends. The CDR3 contains 13 residues. Germline-derived CDR1 and CDR2 are MNHEY and SMNVEV (reference sequence). The CDR3 DNA sequence: TGTGCCAGCAGACGTACGAGGCAGGATACGCAGTATTTT. Translation: CASRRTRQDTQYF.